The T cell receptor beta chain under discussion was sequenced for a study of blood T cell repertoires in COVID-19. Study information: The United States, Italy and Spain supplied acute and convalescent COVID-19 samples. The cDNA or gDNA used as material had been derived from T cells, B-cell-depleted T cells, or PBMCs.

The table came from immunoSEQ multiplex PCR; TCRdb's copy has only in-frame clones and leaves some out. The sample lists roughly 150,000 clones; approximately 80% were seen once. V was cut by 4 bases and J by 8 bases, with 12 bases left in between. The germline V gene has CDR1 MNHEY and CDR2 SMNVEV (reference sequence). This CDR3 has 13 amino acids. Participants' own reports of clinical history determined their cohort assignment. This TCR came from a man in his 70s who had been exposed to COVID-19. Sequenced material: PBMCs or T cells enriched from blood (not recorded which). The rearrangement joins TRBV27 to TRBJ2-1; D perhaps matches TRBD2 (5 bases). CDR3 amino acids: CASSSPLDYEQFF. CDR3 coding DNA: TGTGCCAGCAGTTCCCCCCTGGACTATGAGCAGTTCTTC.